This passage covers 2 T cell receptor beta chains from one sample sequenced in a study of blood T cell repertoires in COVID-19. The repertoire was sequenced with immunoSEQ multiplex PCR; TCRdb's copy has only in-frame clones and lacks some. The table has roughly 250,000 clones, roughly 88% seen once. The specimen was PBMCs or T cells enriched from blood (not recorded which). The origin of the receptors is a woman aged 40 to 55 with acute COVID-19.

The CDR3 sequence is CASSLGQGTGNTIYF. As DNA, the CDR3 is TGTGCCAGCAGTTTAGGACAGGGGACTGGAAACACCATATATTTT. The V and J genes are TRBV27 and TRBJ1-3; 9 bases are a match to TRBD1. The CDR3 covers 15 residues. Looked up from germline, CDR1 is MNHEY and CDR2 is SMNVEV (reference sequence). Germline trimming cut 2 bases from V and 2 bases from J; bases unmatched to any gene: 1.

This chain connects TRBV5-5 to TRBJ2-3; TRBD1 is a possible D gene (5 bases). V was trimmed by 7 bases and J by 0 bases, leaving 18 bases between them. The germline V gene has CDR1 SGHKS and CDR2 YYEKEE (reference sequence). This CDR3 comprises 16 residues. The CDR3 region has the DNA TGTGCCAGCGGCCCACAGGCCCGTCTGAGCACAGATACGCAGTATTTT. This codes for CASGPQARLSTDTQYF.